This T cell receptor (beta chain) stems from a study of immune evolution from preneoplasia to lung adenocarcinoma. On this clone itself: Antigen: not known.

Clones were read by immunoSEQ multiplex PCR, and TCRdb kept only the in-frame ones, dropping some. The sample shows tens of thousands of clones, 70% to 80% of them seen only once. Study-wide findings and caveats: Top clone share appeared to fall from AAH through AIS, MIA, adenocarcinoma.

Patient tissue came from resections in Japan or China, 2014–2017. Nucleic acids came from premalignant or tumor cells enriched by macro-dissection. V gave up 1 base and J gave up 4 bases; unmatched junction bases: 6. Looked up from germline, CDR1 is LNHDA and CDR2 is SQIVND (reference sequence). The CDR3 runs to 16 residues. The sequence derives from a person aged 55 to 75 with lung adenocarcinoma. The sample consisted of FFPE invasive lung adenocarcinoma tissue. The gene calls are TRBV19 and TRBJ1-5, with TRBD1 matching over 8 bases. CDR3 protein: CASSIVRTGRNQPQHF. The CDR3 region has the DNA TGTGCCAGTAGTATAGTGAGGACAGGGAGGAATCAGCCCCAGCATTTT. Combining the CDR3 with reference TRBV19 and TRBJ1-5 gives the whole variable domain DGGITQSPKYLFRKEGQNVTLSCEQNLNHDAMYWYRQDPGQGLRLIYYSQIVNDFQKGDIAEGYSVSREKKESFPLTVTSAQKNPTAFYLCASSIVRTGRNQPQHFGDGTRLSIL.